By proportion, the clone carrying this TCR beta chain is medium-sized (0.01 to 0.1%). The antigen remains undetermined. This sample is drawn from a study of lung T cells in sarcoidosis with Löfgren's syndrome. As for the study in general: Sarcoidosis features CD4+ T cell accumulation in bronchoalveolar lavage fluid.

In TCRdb, the reads were re-called with MiXCR into one record per CDR3 protein. The table records 9,300 or so distinct CDR3 sequences, 20% of them present only once. Study-wide results and limits: Löfgren's syndrome patients reportedly showed greatest TRAV12-1 and TRBV2 expansion versus controls. TRAV12-1 preferentially paired with TRBV2, with homologous CDR3s. Recognition of an unidentified sarcoidosis antigen was only suggested.

Germline V lookup: CDR1 LGHNA, CDR2 YNFKEQ. The CDR3 covers 17 residues. Germline trimming cut 0 bases from V and 4 bases from J; bases unmatched to any gene: 5. V is TRBV4-2 and J is TRBJ2-1; 11 bases align to TRBD2. The clonotype was recovered from a human donor with sarcoidosis (Löfgren's syndrome or another form), or a control subject (not recorded which). The sequencing sample was made of CD4+ T cells from bronchoalveolar lavage. The CDR3 sequence: CASSQDVTSGSYNEQFF. The CDR3 DNA follows: TGTGCCAGCAGCCAAGATGTCACTAGCGGGAGTTACAATGAGCAGTTCTTC.